Sequencing of this TCR beta chain was carried out in a study of T cells in Graves' hyperthyroidism and ophthalmopathy. What was amplified from RNA transcripts were TCR beta CDR3 regions. When the TCR CDR3 underwent first-round RT-PCR, the HTBI primer set was used. TCRdb re-analysed the multiplex PCR reads in MiXCR, keeping a single row per CDR3 protein. Of hundreds of thousands of distinct CDR3 sequences in the sample, roughly 37% were seen once. The study, taken as a whole, reports: Most clonotypes that expanded in the thyroid above 0.001 also showed up in blood. A median around 6.4 months before onset, the model predicted ophthalmopathy.

This clonotype has a count of ten or more. Its target is not known. The PBMCs were sourced from fresh peripheral blood (about 10 ml). The CDR3 contains 14 residues. V lost 6 bases and J lost 9; bases outside the gene matches: 13. The sequence derives from a man between 18 and 35 years old with Graves' hyperthyroidism. The sample taken for sequencing was blood. The chain carries TRBV12-3 or TRBV12-4 and TRBJ1-2, with 7 bases matching TRBD1. The CDR3 loop reads CASSHGQAAARYTF. The CDR3 DNA follows: TGTGCCAGCAGCCACGGACAGGCCGCGGCGCGCTACACCTTC.